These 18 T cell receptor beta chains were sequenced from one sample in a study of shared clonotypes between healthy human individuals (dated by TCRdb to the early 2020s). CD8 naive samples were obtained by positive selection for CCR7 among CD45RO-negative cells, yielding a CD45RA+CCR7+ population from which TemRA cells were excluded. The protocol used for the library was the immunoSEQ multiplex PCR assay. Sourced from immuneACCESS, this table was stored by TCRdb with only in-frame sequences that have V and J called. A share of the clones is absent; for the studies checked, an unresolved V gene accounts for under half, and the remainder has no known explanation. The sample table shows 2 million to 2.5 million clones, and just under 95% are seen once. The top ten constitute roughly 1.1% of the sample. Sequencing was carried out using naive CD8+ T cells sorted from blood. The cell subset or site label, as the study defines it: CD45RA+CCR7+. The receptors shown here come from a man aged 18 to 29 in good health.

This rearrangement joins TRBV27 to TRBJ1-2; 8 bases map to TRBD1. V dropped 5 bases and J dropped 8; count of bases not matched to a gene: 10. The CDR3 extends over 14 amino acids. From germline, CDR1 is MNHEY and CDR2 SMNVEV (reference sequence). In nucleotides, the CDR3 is TGTGCCAGCAGTCCGACAGGGGCGGTAGACGGCTACACCTTC. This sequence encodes CASSPTGAVDGYTF.

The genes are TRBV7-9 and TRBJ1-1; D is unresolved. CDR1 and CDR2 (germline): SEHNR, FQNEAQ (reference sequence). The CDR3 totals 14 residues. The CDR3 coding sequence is TGTGCACAAGGCGGTTCTCCTTTGAACACTGAAGCTTTCTTT. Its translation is CAQGGSPLNTEAFF.

The CDR3 region is CASSLAEGSDTQYF. CDR3 DNA sequence: TGTGCCAGCAGTTTAGCGGAGGGGTCAGATACGCAGTATTTT. This chain uses TRBV27 with TRBJ2-3, with a possible D match to TRBD2 (6 bases). Between the trimmed V and J ends, which lost 2 bases and 4 bases, there was a span of 10 bases. Germline V gene lookup returns CDR1 MNHEY and CDR2 SMNVEV (reference sequence). There are 14 residues in the CDR3.

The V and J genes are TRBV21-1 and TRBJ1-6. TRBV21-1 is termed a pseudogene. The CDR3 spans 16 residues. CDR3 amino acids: CASSKVAPFYNSPLHF. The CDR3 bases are TGTGCCAGCAGCAAAGTAGCACCATTCTATAATTCACCCCTCCACTTT.

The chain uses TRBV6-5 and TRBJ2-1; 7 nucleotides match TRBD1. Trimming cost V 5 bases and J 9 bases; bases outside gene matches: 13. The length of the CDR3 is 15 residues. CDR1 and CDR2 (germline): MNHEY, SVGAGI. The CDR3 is CASSPLEEGALEQFF. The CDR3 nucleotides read TGTGCCAGCAGTCCTTTAGAAGAGGGGGCGCTTGAGCAGTTCTTC.

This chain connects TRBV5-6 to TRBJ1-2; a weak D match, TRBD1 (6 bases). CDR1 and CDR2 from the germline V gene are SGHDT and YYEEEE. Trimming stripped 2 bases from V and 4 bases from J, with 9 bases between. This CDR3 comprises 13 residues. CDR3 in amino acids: CASSLQGTYGYTF. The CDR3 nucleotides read TGTGCCAGCAGCTTACAGGGAACCTATGGCTACACCTTC. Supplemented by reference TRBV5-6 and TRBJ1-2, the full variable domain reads DAGVTQSPTHLIKTRGQQVTLRCSPKSGHDTVSWYQQALGQGPQFIFQYYEEEERQRGNFPDRFSGHQFPNYSSELNVNALLLGDSALYLCASSLQGTYGYTFGSGTRLTVV.

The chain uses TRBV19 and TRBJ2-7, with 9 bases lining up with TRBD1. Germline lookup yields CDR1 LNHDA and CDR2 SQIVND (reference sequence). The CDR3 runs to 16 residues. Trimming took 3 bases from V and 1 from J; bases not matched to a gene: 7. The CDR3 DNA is TGTGCCAGTAGTATGGGCCCCGGGACAGGGTCCTACGAGCAGTACTTC. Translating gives CASSMGPGTGSYEQYF.

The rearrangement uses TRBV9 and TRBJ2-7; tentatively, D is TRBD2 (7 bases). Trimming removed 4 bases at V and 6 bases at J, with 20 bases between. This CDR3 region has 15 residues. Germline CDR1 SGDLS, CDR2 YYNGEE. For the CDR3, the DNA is TGTGCCAGCAGCCCCCGCTCCGGGGGGCGGTTCGAGCAGTACTTC. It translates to CASSPRSGGRFEQYF. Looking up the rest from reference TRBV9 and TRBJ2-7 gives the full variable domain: DSGVTQTPKHLITATGQRVTLRCSPRSGDLSVYWYQQSLDQGLQFLIQYYNGEERAKGNILERFSAQQFPDLHSELNLSSLELGDSALYFCASSPRSGGRFEQYFGPGTRLTVT.

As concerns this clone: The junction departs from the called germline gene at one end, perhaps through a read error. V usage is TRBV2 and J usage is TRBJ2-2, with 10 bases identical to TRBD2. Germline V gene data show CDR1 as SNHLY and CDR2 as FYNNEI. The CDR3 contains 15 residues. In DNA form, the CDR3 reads TGTGCCAGCAGAGAAGCGGGAGGGAGGACCGGGGAGCTGTTTTTT. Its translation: CASREAGGRTGELFF. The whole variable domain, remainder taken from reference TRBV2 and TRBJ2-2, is EPEVTQTPSHQVTQMGQEVILRCVPISNHLYFYWYRQILGQKVEFLVSFYNNEISEKSEIFDDQFSVERPDGSNFTLKIRSTKLEDSAMYFCASREAGGRTGELFFGEGSRLTVL.

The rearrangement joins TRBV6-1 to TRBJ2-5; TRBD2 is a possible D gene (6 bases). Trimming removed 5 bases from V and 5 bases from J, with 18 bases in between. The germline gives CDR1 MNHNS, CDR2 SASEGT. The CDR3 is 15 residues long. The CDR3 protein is CASSPRDSRSETQYF. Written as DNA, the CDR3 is TGTGCCAGCAGTCCTCGGGACTCCCGTTCGGAGACCCAGTACTTC.

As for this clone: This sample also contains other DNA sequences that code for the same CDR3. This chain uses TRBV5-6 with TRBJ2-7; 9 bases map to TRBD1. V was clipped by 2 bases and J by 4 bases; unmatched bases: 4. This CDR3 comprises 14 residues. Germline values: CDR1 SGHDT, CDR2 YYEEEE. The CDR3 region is CASSFGTGTYEQYF. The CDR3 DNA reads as TGTGCCAGCAGCTTCGGGACAGGGACTTACGAGCAGTACTTC.

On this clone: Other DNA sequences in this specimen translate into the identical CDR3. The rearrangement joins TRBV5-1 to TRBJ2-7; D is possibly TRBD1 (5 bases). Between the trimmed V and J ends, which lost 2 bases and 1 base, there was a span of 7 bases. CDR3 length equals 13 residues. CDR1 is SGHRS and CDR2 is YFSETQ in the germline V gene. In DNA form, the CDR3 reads TGCGCCAGCAGCTTTCGACAGTCCTACGAGCAGTACTTC. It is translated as CASSFRQSYEQYF.

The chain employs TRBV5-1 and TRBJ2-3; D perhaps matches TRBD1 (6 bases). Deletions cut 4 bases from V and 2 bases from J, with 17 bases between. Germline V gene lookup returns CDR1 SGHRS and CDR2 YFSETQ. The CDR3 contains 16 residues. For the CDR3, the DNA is TGCGCCAGCAGCCCGAACGGACAGTCCATCACAGATACGCAGTATTTT. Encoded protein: CASSPNGQSITDTQYF.

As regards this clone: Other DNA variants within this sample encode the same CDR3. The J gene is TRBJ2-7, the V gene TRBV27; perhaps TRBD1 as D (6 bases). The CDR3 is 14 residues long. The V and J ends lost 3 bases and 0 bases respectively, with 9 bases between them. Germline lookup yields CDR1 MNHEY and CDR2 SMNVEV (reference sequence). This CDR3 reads CASSLSGDSYEQYF. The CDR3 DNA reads TGTGCCAGCAGTTTGTCAGGGGACTCCTACGAGCAGTACTTC.

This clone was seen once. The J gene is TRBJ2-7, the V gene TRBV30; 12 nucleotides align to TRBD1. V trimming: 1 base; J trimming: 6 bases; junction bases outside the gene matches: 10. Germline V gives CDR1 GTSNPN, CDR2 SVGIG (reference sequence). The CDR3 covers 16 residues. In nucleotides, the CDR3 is TGTGCCTGGAGTGGGGGACAGGGGGCCAAATTAGGCGAGCAGTACTTC. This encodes CAWSGGQGAKLGEQYF. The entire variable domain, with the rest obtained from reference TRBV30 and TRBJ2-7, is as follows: SQTIHQWPATLVQPVGSPLSLECTVEGTSNPNLYWYRQAAGRGLQLLFYSVGIGQISSEVPQNLSASRPQDRQFILSSKKLLLSDSGFYLCAWSGGQGAKLGEQYFGPGTRLTVT.

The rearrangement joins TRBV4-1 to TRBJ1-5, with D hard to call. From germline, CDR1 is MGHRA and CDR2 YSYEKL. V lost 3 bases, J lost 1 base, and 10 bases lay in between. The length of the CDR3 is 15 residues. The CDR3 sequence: CASSQRAGSNQPQHF. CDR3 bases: TGCGCCAGCAGCCAGAGGGCGGGGAGCAATCAGCCCCAGCATTTT.

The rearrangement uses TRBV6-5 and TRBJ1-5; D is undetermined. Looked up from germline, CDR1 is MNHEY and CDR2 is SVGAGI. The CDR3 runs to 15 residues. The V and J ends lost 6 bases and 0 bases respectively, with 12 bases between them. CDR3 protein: CASRPSVVSNQPQHF. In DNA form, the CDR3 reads TGTGCCAGCAGACCCTCCGTGGTTAGCAATCAGCCCCAGCATTTT.

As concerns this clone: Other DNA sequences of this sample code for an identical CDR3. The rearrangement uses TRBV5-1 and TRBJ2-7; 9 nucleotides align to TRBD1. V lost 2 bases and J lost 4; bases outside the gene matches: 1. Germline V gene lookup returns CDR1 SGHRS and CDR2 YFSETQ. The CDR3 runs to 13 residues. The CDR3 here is CASSFGTGYEQYF. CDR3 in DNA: TGCGCCAGCAGCTTTGGGACAGGGTACGAGCAGTACTTC.